These T cell receptor beta chains were read from a single sample in a study of CD4 T cells in relation to SARS-CoV-2 and coronaviruses. This table comes from immunoSEQ multiplex PCR, and its TCRdb copy is limited to in-frame clones, with some not included. The sample has around 21,000 clones, around 66% seen once; the top ten hold 11%. For these TCRs, the target antigens are not known. Sequenced sample: CD4+ T cells from PBMCs, cultured in vitro. These receptors all come from a human donor in good health. Both conserved end residues are part of each CDR3. The order of the fields is D gene, clone size, J gene, V gene, CDR3 DNA, CDR3 protein. A D gene is named only where the DNA matches it firmly. Expanded clones are given a class, and other clones once, few, many or no size at all.

d_gene: TRBD2; abundance: NA; j_gene: TRBJ2-5; v_gene: TRBV7-2; CDR3nt: TGTGCCAGCAGCCCCCAGCGGGGGGGCGGGGAGACCCAGTACTTC; CDR3aa: CASSPQRGGGETQYF
d_gene: TRBD2; abundance: NA; j_gene: TRBJ2-3; v_gene: TRBV23-1; CDR3nt: TGCGCCAGCAGTCCCGCATCTAGCGGGGGGTTGGTCACAGATACGCAGTATTTT; CDR3aa: CASSPASSGGLVTDTQYF
d_gene: TRBD1; abundance: NA; j_gene: TRBJ2-2; v_gene: TRBV6-5; CDR3nt: TGTGCCAGCAGTTACTGGGGACAGGGGGCTGGGGAGCTGTTTTTT; CDR3aa: CASSYWGQGAGELFF
d_gene: NA; abundance: NA; j_gene: TRBJ1-2; v_gene: TRBV2; CDR3nt: TGTGCCAGCAGGGCCGGCAGGGAAGTTTGGGATGGCTACACCTTC; CDR3aa: CASRAGREVWDGYTF
d_gene: TRBD1; abundance: NA; j_gene: TRBJ2-7; v_gene: TRBV5-1; CDR3nt: TGCGCCAGCAGCCGAGACAGGGGAAATTCCTACGAGCAGTACTTC; CDR3aa: CASSRDRGNSYEQYF
d_gene: TRBD2; abundance: NA; j_gene: TRBJ2-7; v_gene: TRBV3-1/TRBV3-2; CDR3nt: TGTGCCAGCAGCCAAGATGGGGCTAGCGGGGGGTTACTCGCCTACGAGCAGTACTTC; CDR3aa: CASSQDGASGGLLAYEQYF
d_gene: NA; abundance: NA; j_gene: TRBJ2-1; v_gene: TRBV12-3/TRBV12-4; CDR3nt: TGTGCCAGCAGTTTTTCGTCTTACGAGCAGTTCTTC; CDR3aa: CASSFSSYEQFF
d_gene: NA; abundance: NA; j_gene: TRBJ1-4; v_gene: TRBV27; CDR3nt: TGTGCCAGCAGCTCCAGCCCCTTCCTCGGAAATGAAAAACTGTTTTTT; CDR3aa: CASSSSPFLGNEKLFF
d_gene: NA; abundance: NA; j_gene: TRBJ2-1; v_gene: TRBV2; CDR3nt: TGTGCCAGCGGGAGGCCAGGCTCCTACAATGAGCAGTTCTTC; CDR3aa: CASGRPGSYNEQFF
d_gene: NA; abundance: NA; j_gene: TRBJ2-2; v_gene: TRBV15; CDR3nt: TGTGCCACCAGCAGAGATGGGGGCTCTTCGGGGCGGGGAGACACCGGGGAGCTGTTTTTT; CDR3aa: CATSRDGGSSGRGDTGELFF
d_gene: NA; abundance: few; j_gene: TRBJ1-5; v_gene: TRBV4-2; CDR3nt: TGTGCCAGCAGCGAACAATTTAGCAATCAGCCCCAGCATTTT; CDR3aa: CASSEQFSNQPQHF
d_gene: NA; abundance: NA; j_gene: TRBJ2-7; v_gene: TRBV6-5; CDR3nt: TGTGCCAGCAGTCCCAAAGGGGGGGCGTATGAGCAGTACTTC; CDR3aa: CASSPKGGAYEQYF
d_gene: TRBD1; abundance: once; j_gene: TRBJ2-7; v_gene: TRBV30; CDR3nt: TGTGCCTGGAGTCGACAGGGCTCCTACGAGCAGTACTTC; CDR3aa: CAWSRQGSYEQYF
d_gene: NA; abundance: NA; j_gene: TRBJ1-5; v_gene: TRBV28; CDR3nt: TGTGCCAGCAGTTCACAGCTCCTGTACAATCAGCCCCAGCATTTT; CDR3aa: CASSSQLLYNQPQHF
d_gene: NA; abundance: NA; j_gene: TRBJ2-7; v_gene: TRBV19; CDR3nt: TGTGCCAGTAGTAGGTACCCGGGACGGCGACCGTACGAGCAGTACTTC; CDR3aa: CASSRYPGRRPYEQYF
d_gene: TRBD2; abundance: once; j_gene: TRBJ2-3; v_gene: TRBV7-8; CDR3nt: TGTGCCAGCAGCTTAGAGATGCGGGGGGCAACAGATACGCAGTATTTT; CDR3aa: CASSLEMRGATDTQYF
d_gene: TRBD2; abundance: NA; j_gene: TRBJ2-5; v_gene: TRBV5-5; CDR3nt: TGTGCCAGCAGCTTGGCCGGGGGGGCCCGGGAGACCCAGTACTTC; CDR3aa: CASSLAGGARETQYF
d_gene: TRBD2; abundance: NA; j_gene: TRBJ2-3; v_gene: TRBV7-9; CDR3nt: TGTGCCAGCAGCTCCCTAGCGGGAGGGCCCGGGGATACGCAGTATTTT; CDR3aa: CASSSLAGGPGDTQYF
d_gene: NA; abundance: once; j_gene: TRBJ2-2; v_gene: TRBV5-1; CDR3nt: TGCGCCAGCAGCTTCTGGACACCGAACACCGGGGAGCTGTTTTTT; CDR3aa: CASSFWTPNTGELFF
d_gene: NA; abundance: NA; j_gene: TRBJ2-1; v_gene: TRBV5-1; CDR3nt: TGCGCCAGCAGCTTGGTAGGGGGAGGGGATGAGCAGTTCTTC; CDR3aa: CASSLVGGGDEQFF
d_gene: NA; abundance: NA; j_gene: TRBJ2-3; v_gene: TRBV19; CDR3nt: TGTGCCAGTAGTATCCAGCATAACACAGATACGCAGTATTTT; CDR3aa: CASSIQHNTDTQYF
d_gene: TRBD2; abundance: NA; j_gene: TRBJ2-1; v_gene: TRBV5-4; CDR3nt: TGTGCCAGCAGCTCGGGACTAGCGCTGAATGAGCAGTTCTTC; CDR3aa: CASSSGLALNEQFF
d_gene: TRBD2; abundance: NA; j_gene: TRBJ2-3; v_gene: TRBV12-5; CDR3nt: TGTGCTAGTGGTTTTAGGCGGGGGTCCGGAGATACGCAGTATTTT; CDR3aa: CASGFRRGSGDTQYF
d_gene: NA; abundance: NA; j_gene: TRBJ2-7; v_gene: TRBV12-3/TRBV12-4; CDR3nt: TGTGCCAGCAGTTTTGGGAGGGAGCAGTACTTC; CDR3aa: CASSFGREQYF
d_gene: TRBD1; abundance: NA; j_gene: TRBJ2-5; v_gene: TRBV6-6; CDR3nt: TGTGCCAGCAGTCAGGGACAGCAAGAGACCCAGTACTTC; CDR3aa: CASSQGQQETQYF
d_gene: TRBD1; abundance: NA; j_gene: TRBJ2-7; v_gene: TRBV7-9; CDR3nt: TGTGCCAGCAGCTCCGCCTCAGGGGGCCATTTCTACGAGCAGTACTTC; CDR3aa: CASSSASGGHFYEQYF
d_gene: NA; abundance: few; j_gene: TRBJ2-3; v_gene: TRBV7-6; CDR3nt: TGTGCCAGCAGTCGGGGGCAGGGAGGAGGGACAGATACGCAGTATTTT; CDR3aa: CASSRGQGGGTDTQYF
d_gene: TRBD1; abundance: NA; j_gene: TRBJ1-4; v_gene: TRBV2; CDR3nt: TGTGCCAGGGGGACTAACAGGGGTTGGAATGAAAAACTGTTTTTT; CDR3aa: CARGTNRGWNEKLFF
d_gene: TRBD1; abundance: few; j_gene: TRBJ2-2; v_gene: TRBV5-4; CDR3nt: TGTGCCAGCAGCTTTCGGGACAGGGGTGGGACCGGGGAGCTGTTTTTT; CDR3aa: CASSFRDRGGTGELFF
d_gene: NA; abundance: few; j_gene: TRBJ1-6; v_gene: TRBV7-6; CDR3nt: TGTGCCAGCAGCACGAGACAGAGTTCACCCCTCCACTTT; CDR3aa: CASSTRQSSPLHF
d_gene: NA; abundance: NA; j_gene: TRBJ2-7; v_gene: TRBV7-2; CDR3nt: TGTGCCAGCAGCTGGGTTGGGGGGGCGGCGGAGCAGTACTTC; CDR3aa: CASSWVGGAAEQYF
d_gene: TRBD1; abundance: NA; j_gene: TRBJ2-6; v_gene: TRBV4-1; CDR3nt: TGCGCCAGCAGCCGAGGGACAGGCGGCGGGGCCTCTGGGGCCAACGTCCTGACTTTC; CDR3aa: CASSRGTGGGASGANVLTF
d_gene: NA; abundance: few; j_gene: TRBJ2-5; v_gene: TRBV6-6; CDR3nt: TGTGCCACCTGGGGGGGGCTGGGGGAGACCCAGTACTTC; CDR3aa: CATWGGLGETQYF
d_gene: NA; abundance: NA; j_gene: TRBJ1-1; v_gene: TRBV5-4; CDR3nt: TGTGCCAGCAGATTAAACAGGGACACTGAAGCTTTCTTT; CDR3aa: CASRLNRDTEAFF
d_gene: NA; abundance: NA; j_gene: TRBJ1-5; v_gene: TRBV3-1/TRBV3-2; CDR3nt: TGTGCCAGCAGCCAAGATTTTGGCCGACCTAGCAATCAGCCCCAGCATTTT; CDR3aa: CASSQDFGRPSNQPQHF
d_gene: NA; abundance: NA; j_gene: TRBJ1-1; v_gene: TRBV19; CDR3nt: TGTGCCAGTAGTATTTCCCAGACGAACACTGAAGCTTTCTTT; CDR3aa: CASSISQTNTEAFF
d_gene: NA; abundance: few; j_gene: TRBJ2-3; v_gene: TRBV24-1; CDR3nt: TGTGCCACCGCGGGGGCAACAGATACGCAGTATTTT; CDR3aa: CATAGATDTQYF